This T cell receptor beta chain came from a study of Tregs in tolerant kidney transplant recipients. Study results and limitations: Findings come from small patient numbers and require larger validation.

As regards this clone: Its antigen is currently unknown.

Data came from immunoSEQ multiplex PCR; TCRdb stores just in-frame clones and leaves some out. This table has about 94,000 clones, 80% to 95% appearing once. Germline V gene sequence: CDR1 MNHNS, CDR2 SASEGT. Trimming took 6 bases from V and 4 from J; bases not matched to a gene: 5. This CDR3 comprises 14 residues. The rearrangement joins TRBV6-1 to TRBJ1-5, with 8 bases aligning to TRBD1. The input for sequencing was CD4+ T cells from blood, taken before the transplant. The origin of this receptor is a human donor who received a combined kidney and bone marrow transplant. This CDR3 reads CASRTGTGNQPQHF. CDR3 sequence (DNA): TGTGCCAGCAGGACCGGGACAGGTAATCAGCCCCAGCATTTT.